The 20 T cell receptor beta chains in this list originate from one sample, sequenced in a study of blood T cell repertoires in COVID-19. The protocol was immunoSEQ multiplex PCR, while the TCRdb copy is restricted to in-frame clones and leaves out a portion. Of 65,000 to 95,000 clones in the sample, roughly 87% were seen once. Sequenced: peripheral blood. The receptors here all came from a man older than 75 with acute or convalescent COVID-19.

The chain carries TRBV7-6 and TRBJ1-1, with D perhaps TRBD1 (5 bases). CDR3 length: 15 residues. V was shortened by 5 bases and J by 0 bases, with 13 bases between the two germline ends. Germline V gene sequence: CDR1 SGHVS, CDR2 FNYEAQ. Here the CDR3 DNA reads TGTGCCAGCAGCCTTTACAGGACTATGAACACTGAAGCTTTCTTT. Its protein is CASSLYRTMNTEAFF.

This rearrangement joins TRBV5-1 to TRBJ1-2; TRBD1 might be the D (5 bases). This CDR3 contains 14 residues. Deletions cut 0 bases from V and 6 bases from J, with 12 bases between. CDR1 is SGHRS, CDR2 YFSETQ, per germline. For the CDR3, the DNA is TGCGCCAGCAGCTTGGCCCTTTCGACAGATGGCTACACCTTC. This sequence encodes CASSLALSTDGYTF.

The rearrangement uses TRBV5-6 and TRBJ1-5; 11 bases line up with TRBD1. J was trimmed by 4 bases and V by 4 bases; bases with no gene match: 1. The CDR3 totals 14 residues. Germline V lookup: CDR1 SGHDT, CDR2 YYEEEE. The CDR3 DNA reads as TGTGCCAGCAGCAGGGACAGGGGGAATCAGCCCCAGCATTTT. Residues: CASSRDRGNQPQHF.

The J gene is TRBJ2-4, the V gene TRBV19; possibly TRBD2 for D (6 bases). Germline V gene sequence: CDR1 LNHDA, CDR2 SQIVND (reference sequence). The V gene lost 3 bases and the J gene lost 6 bases, with 15 bases spanning the gap. The CDR3 is 15 amino acids. The CDR3 protein is CASSIHGGRGNIQYF. For the CDR3, the DNA is TGTGCCAGTAGTATTCACGGGGGACGAGGAAACATTCAGTACTTC.

The chain uses TRBV2 and TRBJ1-1; D remains unclear. The germline gives CDR1 SNHLY, CDR2 FYNNEI. Trimming stripped 11 bases from V and 7 bases from J, with 17 bases between. The CDR3 has 12 amino acids. The CDR3 loop is CACHRVSIEAFF. DNA of the CDR3: TGTGCCTGCCATCGGGTTTCTATTGAAGCTTTCTTT. The variable domain in full, completed from reference TRBV2 and TRBJ1-1, reads EPEVTQTPSHQVTQMGQEVILRCVPISNHLYFYWYRQILGQKVEFLVSFYNNEISEKSEIFDDQFSVERPDGSNFTLKIRSTKLEDSAMYFCACHRVSIEAFFGQGTRLTVV.

The rearrangement joins TRBV6-5 to TRBJ1-4; the D gene is possibly TRBD1 (6 bases). The CDR3 sequence is 16 residues long. The V gene's germline CDR1 is MNHEY and CDR2 SVGAGI. The ends were cut back, 0 bases at V and 7 bases at J, with 15 bases in the middle. CDR3 region: CASSYSLSQGSEKLFF. CDR3 DNA sequence: TGTGCCAGCAGTTACTCGTTGAGCCAGGGGAGTGAAAAACTGTTTTTT.

V usage is TRBV11-2 and J usage is TRBJ2-2; a possible D gene is TRBD1 (6 bases). Trimming stripped 5 bases from V and 0 bases from J, with 16 bases between. This CDR3 region has 17 residues. Germline V gives CDR1 SGHAT, CDR2 FQNNGV. CDR3: CASSPIPGTSNTGELFF. The CDR3 coding sequence is TGTGCCAGCAGCCCTATACCCGGGACATCGAACACCGGGGAGCTGTTTTTT.

The chain links TRBV2 to TRBJ1-1; D gene uncertain. The CDR3 has 13 amino acids. Trimming removed 1 base at V and 10 bases at J, with 13 bases between. Germline CDR1 SNHLY, CDR2 FYNNEI. The CDR3 reads CASSEDPGRRAFF. CDR3 in DNA: TGTGCCAGCAGTGAAGACCCGGGGAGGAGAGCTTTCTTT.

The rearrangement links TRBV7-9 to TRBJ1-6; tentative D call: TRBD1 (5 bases). The CDR3 has 14 residues. From germline, CDR1 is SEHNR and CDR2 FQNEAQ (reference sequence). Trimming shortened V by 4 bases and J by 8 bases, and 12 bases separated the two germline ends. As DNA, the CDR3 is TGTGCCAGCAGCTCCGGGACTAAGGATTCACCCCTCCACTTT. Protein product: CASSSGTKDSPLHF.

The rearrangement joins TRBV6-6 to TRBJ2-1; 13 nucleotides agree with TRBD2. This CDR3 is built from 16 residues. The V gene's germline CDR1 is MNHNY and CDR2 SVGAGI (reference sequence). V was pared by 2 bases and J by 8 bases, with 6 bases of the junction left unmatched. The CDR3 bases are TGTGCCAGCAGTTACGCTTGGACTAGCGGGGGCCATGAGCAGTTCTTC. The encoded protein is CASSYAWTSGGHEQFF.

The V and J genes are TRBV2 and TRBJ1-1; the D gene is possibly TRBD1 (6 bases). Trimming stripped 7 bases from V and 3 bases from J, with 15 bases between. The CDR3 sequence is 14 residues long. The germline gives CDR1 SNHLY, CDR2 FYNNEI. The CDR3 sequence is CASTFRGGHTEAFF. CDR3 sequence (DNA): TGTGCCAGCACCTTTAGGGGGGGGCACACTGAAGCTTTCTTT.

This clone was seen just once. The J gene is TRBJ1-4, the V gene TRBV5-1, with D perhaps TRBD1 (5 bases). CDR1 is SGHRS, CDR2 YFSETQ, per germline. V lost 0 bases and J lost 3, with 6 bases in between. The CDR3 spans 14 residues. The CDR3 nucleotides are TGCGCCAGCAGCTTGGAGGGGCCTAATGAAAAACTGTTTTTT. It codes for CASSLEGPNEKLFF.

V usage is TRBV21-1 and J usage is TRBJ2-1; the table's D call TRBD1 went unverified against the DNA. TRBV21-1 is flagged as a pseudogene. This CDR3 spans 17 amino acids. CDR3 DNA sequence: TGTGCCAGCAGCAAAGACCTAACAGGGGAAACCTACAATGAGCAGTTCTTC. Translation: CASSKDLTGETYNEQFF.

This clone was detected only once. The V and J genes are TRBV4-1 and TRBJ2-1, with D possibly matching TRBD2 (5 bases). Trimming pared 4 bases from V and 5 bases from J, leaving 21 bases between. CDR1 and CDR2 from the germline V gene are MGHRA and YSYEKL. The CDR3 has 17 residues. The CDR3 sequence is CASSPHSLSARDNEQFF. The CDR3 nucleotides read TGCGCCAGCAGCCCCCACTCACTTAGCGCCCGGGACAATGAGCAGTTCTTC.

J is TRBJ1-2 and V is TRBV27; TRBD1 matches at 9 bases. CDR1 MNHEY and CDR2 SMNVEV come from the germline V gene (reference sequence). With V trimmed by 3 bases and J by 2 bases, 4 bases remained unmatched. The CDR3 runs to 15 residues. The CDR3 coding sequence is TGTGCCAGCAGTTTCTGGACAGGGGCAAACTATGGCTACACCTTC. Translated, it gives CASSFWTGANYGYTF.

The gene calls are TRBV6-5 and TRBJ1-2; possibly TRBD1 for D (6 bases). Germline V lookup: CDR1 MNHEY, CDR2 SVGAGI. The CDR3 has 13 residues. Trimming removed 0 bases at V and 8 bases at J, with 10 bases between. CDR3 region: CASSYSGQGGYTF. As DNA, the CDR3 is TGTGCCAGCAGTTACTCCGGGCAGGGGGGCTACACCTTC.

A word on this clone: A junction boundary mismatches the germline segment, possibly from a read error. The chain carries TRBV3-1 (or the pseudogene TRBV3-2) and TRBJ1-3; D call uncertain. The germline CDR1 and CDR2 sequences are LGHDT and YNNKEL (reference sequence). The CDR3 consists of 16 residues. CDR3 sequence reads: CASSQDSGSSENTIYF. In DNA, the CDR3 is TGTGCCAGCAGCCAAGATTCCGGGTCCTCTGAAAACACCATATATTTT.

This chain links TRBV12-3 or TRBV12-4 with TRBJ1-2; D may be TRBD1 (5 bases). V lost 3 bases and J lost 14, with 16 bases in between. This CDR3 has 12 residues. CDR3 region: CASSFGAGYLTF. The CDR3 DNA is TGTGCCAGCAGTTTTGGGGCAGGGTACTTAACCTTC.

The table lists this clone with a few counts. The gene calls are TRBV9 and TRBJ1-2; the match to TRBD1 covers 8 bases. Unmatched junction bases numbered 3, after V lost 0 bases and J lost 8 bases. The CDR3 is 13 amino acids. Germline CDR1 reads SGDLS; CDR2 reads YYNGEE. This chain's CDR3 is CASSVGTGIGYTF. The CDR3 bases are TGTGCCAGCAGCGTAGGGACAGGGATAGGCTACACCTTC.

This CDR3 reads CASSSTGGRTEAFF. The DNA for the CDR3 is TGTGCCAGCAGTTCGACAGGGGGCCGCACTGAAGCTTTCTTT. V and J are TRBV27 and TRBJ1-1; TRBD1 aligns across 10 bases. Losses at the gene ends were 4 bases for V and 4 bases for J; bases not matched to a gene: 3. The CDR3 totals 14 residues. Germline CDR1 is MNHEY and CDR2 is SMNVEV (reference sequence).